These 31 T cell receptor beta chains came from one sample sequenced in a study of graft-versus-host responses after intestinal transplantation (dated by TCRdb to about 2021). These receptors' antigens are unknown. Libraries were built with the immunoSEQ multiplex PCR assay. Sourced from immuneACCESS, this table was stored by TCRdb with only in-frame sequences that have V and J called. A share of the clones is absent; for the studies checked, an unresolved V gene accounts for under half, and the remainder has no known explanation. In this sample the table shows 130,000 to 150,000 clones, 80% to 95% of which occur a single time. Around 0.19% of the sample lies in the top ten. The sample's time point, from its label and the paper: cells obtained before transplantation from donor or recipient. The source material was unstimulated CD4+ T cells sorted from spleen or lymph node cells, sampled before intestinal transplant. These receptors all stem from a human donor who received an intestinal transplant.

CDR3 sequence: CASSEIIYEQYF. CDR3 nucleotide sequence: TGCGCCAGCAGTGAAATTATCTACGAGCAGTACTTC. The V call is TRBV10-2, the J call TRBJ2-7, with D uncertain. The V gene's germline CDR1 is WSHSY and CDR2 SAAADI. Trimming removed 3 bases at V and 3 bases at J, with 6 bases between. The CDR3 contains 12 residues.

To note about this clone: An end of the junction differs from the germline gene, which may be a read error. V and J are TRBV7-2 and TRBJ2-3; the D call may be TRBD1 or TRBD2 (6 bases each). Germline CDR1 reads SGHTA; CDR2 reads FQGNSA. The length of the CDR3 is 13 residues. The CDR3, as DNA: TGTGCCAGCAGCTTAGATCTAAGGGGGACTCCCATTTTT. Translating gives CASSLDLRGTPIF.

The rearrangement links TRBV28 to TRBJ1-3; the D gene is possibly TRBD1 (5 bases). Germline CDR1 MDHEN, CDR2 SYDVKM. This CDR3 comprises 13 residues. V shed 8 bases and J shed 2 bases, with 10 bases lying between them. In DNA form, the CDR3 reads TGTGCCAGCTTTGAGGGGACTGGAAACACCATATATTTT. The encoded protein is CASFEGTGNTIYF.

This sequence joins TRBV6-5 and TRBJ2-2; D is ambiguous. The germline CDR1 and CDR2 sequences are MNHEY and SVGAGI. The CDR3 has 13 residues. Trimming shortened V by 4 bases and J by 4 bases, and 7 bases separated the two germline ends. The CDR3 nucleotides are TGTGCCAGCAGTTCCCTAGGCACCGGGGAGCTGTTTTTT. It yields the protein CASSSLGTGELFF.

The chain couples TRBV27 to TRBJ1-6; 8 nucleotides align to TRBD1. Germline-derived CDR1 and CDR2 are MNHEY and SMNVEV (reference sequence). This CDR3 has 18 residues. The junction had 11 bases not matched to a gene; V was cut back by 3 bases and J by 4 bases. CDR3 residues: CASSFLPPGGGYNSPLHF. Written as DNA, the CDR3 is TGTGCCAGCAGTTTTCTCCCTCCAGGGGGCGGATATAATTCACCCCTCCACTTT.

The V and J genes are TRBV19 and TRBJ2-5; 8 nucleotides line up with TRBD1. The CDR3 is 15 residues long. Per the germline V gene, CDR1 is LNHDA and CDR2 is SQIVND (reference sequence). V shed 3 bases, J shed 0 bases, and the junction held 3 bases outside the gene matches. CDR3 in amino acids: CASSIRTGYQETQYF. The CDR3 region has the DNA TGTGCCAGTAGTATTAGGACAGGGTACCAAGAGACCCAGTACTTC.

DNA for the CDR3: TGCAGTGGCAAGGAAAATGAGCAGTTCTTC. Translation: CSGKENEQFF. The V and J genes are TRBV20-1 and TRBJ2-1, with unresolved D. Germline V CDR1 and CDR2: DFQATT, SNEGSKA (reference sequence). Trimming removed 7 bases at V and 7 bases at J, with 8 bases between. This CDR3 spans 10 amino acids.

The genes are TRBV6-5 and TRBJ2-3; D remains unclear. This CDR3 contains 12 residues. Germline values: CDR1 MNHEY, CDR2 SVGAGI. With 5 bases removed from V and 4 bases from J, the gap between germline ends came to 7 bases. CDR3 sequence reads: CASSTPPDTQYF. The CDR3 coding sequence is TGTGCCAGCAGTACCCCGCCAGATACGCAGTATTTT.

The chain uses TRBV19 and TRBJ2-5; 11 positions match TRBD1. Trimming took 6 bases from V and 5 from J; bases not matched to a gene: 11. Looked up from germline, CDR1 is LNHDA and CDR2 is SQIVND (reference sequence). The CDR3 runs 16 residues. For the CDR3, the DNA is TGTGCCAGTAGCCCCCCCGGGGACAGGGGGAGGGAGACCCAGTACTTC. It is translated as CASSPPGDRGRETQYF.

The chain links TRBV18 to TRBJ1-5, with 10 positions matching TRBD1. J lost 5 bases, V lost 5 bases, and 3 bases had no gene match. Germline assignment: CDR1 KGHSH and CDR2 LQKENI. The CDR3 has 14 amino acids. CDR3 region: CASSEGTGDQPQHF. The DNA for the CDR3 is TGTGCCAGCTCAGAAGGGACAGGGGATCAGCCCCAGCATTTT.

The rearrangement uses TRBV2 and TRBJ1-3; D is undetermined. V was shortened by 11 bases and J by 0 bases, with 8 bases between the two germline ends. CDR1 is SNHLY and CDR2 is FYNNEI in the germline V gene. CDR3 length equals 12 residues. The CDR3 loop is CAGRISGNTIYF. The CDR3 region has the DNA TGTGCCGGGCGAATCTCTGGAAACACCATATATTTT.

The genes are TRBV18 and TRBJ1-2, with 11 bases that match TRBD1. V was clipped by 6 bases and J by 14 bases; unmatched bases: 17. The CDR3 contains 15 residues. Germline V gene lookup returns CDR1 KGHSH and CDR2 LQKENI. The chain's CDR3 is CASSLSTGTGGIGTF. CDR3 bases: TGTGCCAGCTCCCTCTCCACCGGGACAGGGGGTATCGGAACCTTC.

CDR3 in amino acids: CASSSPGLGPRDEQFF. Here the CDR3 DNA reads TGTGCCAGCAGCTCCCCGGGACTAGGGCCAAGGGATGAGCAGTTCTTC. J is TRBJ2-1 and V is TRBV7-3; 8 nucleotides align to TRBD2. Germline CDR1 reads SGHTA; CDR2 reads FQGTGA. Germline trimming cut 4 bases from V and 8 bases from J; bases unmatched to any gene: 13. This CDR3 contains 16 residues.

The gene calls are TRBV28 and TRBJ2-3; 7 nucleotides match TRBD2. V was pared by 4 bases and J by 2 bases, with 6 bases of the junction left unmatched. Per the germline V gene, CDR1 is MDHEN and CDR2 is SYDVKM. The CDR3 is made up of 15 amino acids. CDR3 coding DNA: TGTGCCAGCAGTTCCGGACTAGAGGTCACAGATACGCAGTATTTT. Protein sequence: CASSSGLEVTDTQYF.

This chain links TRBV4-3 with TRBJ1-6; the D gene is possibly TRBD1 (6 bases). The CDR3 has 16 residues. Germline V lookup: CDR1 LGHNA, CDR2 YSLEER. V was shortened by 0 bases and J by 8 bases, with 14 bases between the two germline ends. CDR3 sequence reads: CASSQDRTRGYSPLHF. The CDR3 DNA sequence: TGCGCCAGCAGCCAAGATCGTACCAGGGGATATTCACCCCTCCACTTT.

The V call is TRBV10-3, the J call TRBJ1-2; D is unresolved. Trimming removed 5 bases from V and 0 bases from J, with 13 bases in between. CDR1 ENHRY and CDR2 SYGVKD come from the germline V gene. The CDR3 has 15 residues. The CDR3: CAISKGGPTNYGYTF. CDR3 nucleotide sequence: TGTGCCATCAGTAAGGGCGGGCCAACTAACTATGGCTACACCTTC.

The rearrangement uses TRBV7-9 and TRBJ1-4, with D perhaps matching TRBD1 (5 bases). V lost 1 base, J lost 1 base, and 10 bases lay in between. Germline CDR1 SEHNR, CDR2 FQNEAQ (reference sequence). The CDR3 runs to 16 residues. The CDR3, as DNA: TGTGCCAGCAGCTTAGGGGTGGGGGTAACTAATGAAAAACTGTTTTTT. Amino acids: CASSLGVGVTNEKLFF.

The chain employs TRBV7-9 and TRBJ1-1, with D perhaps TRBD1 (6 bases). V was cut by 2 bases and J by 6 bases, with 10 bases left in between. The CDR3 consists of 13 residues. Per germline, CDR1 SEHNR and CDR2 FQNEAQ (reference sequence). DNA for the CDR3: TGTGCCAGCAGCTTAAGGGGGATTGCTGAAGCTTTCTTT. Translation: CASSLRGIAEAFF. The entire variable domain, with the rest obtained from reference TRBV7-9 and TRBJ1-1, is as follows: DTGVSQNPRHKITKRGQNVTFRCDPISEHNRLYWYRQTLGQGPEFLTYFQNEAQLEKSRLLSDRFSAERPKGSFSTLEIQRTEQGDSAMYLCASSLRGIAEAFFGQGTRLTVV.

The genes are TRBV11-3 and TRBJ2-3; tentatively, D is TRBD2 (6 bases). CDR3 length equals 16 residues. V gave up 3 bases and J gave up 0 bases, with 13 bases separating them. Per germline, CDR1 SGHNT and CDR2 YENEEA. CDR3 sequence reads: CASSFGGDTSTDTQYF. The CDR3 region has the DNA TGTGCCAGCAGCTTCGGAGGGGATACTAGCACAGATACGCAGTATTTT.

This chain joins TRBV9 and TRBJ2-1, with D possibly called TRBD1 or TRBD2 (6 bases each). Between the trimmed V and J ends, which lost 0 bases and 5 bases, there was a span of 12 bases. CDR1 SGDLS and CDR2 YYNGEE come from the germline V gene. CDR3 length: 15 amino acids. CDR3 nucleotides: TGTGCCAGCAGCGTAGGGTCGGGGGCAGACAATGAGCAGTTCTTC. Its protein product is CASSVGSGADNEQFF.

V gene TRBV2 combines with J gene TRBJ2-3, with a tentative D call TRBD1 (6 bases). Looked up from germline, CDR1 is SNHLY and CDR2 is FYNNEI. The ends were cut back, 8 bases at V and 0 bases at J, with 15 bases in the middle. This CDR3 contains 15 residues. CDR3 loop: CASCTRGLSTDTQYF. CDR3 sequence (DNA): TGTGCCAGCTGTACCAGGGGCCTAAGCACAGATACGCAGTATTTT.

J is TRBJ2-1 and V is TRBV2; the D gene is possibly TRBD1 (6 bases). Trimming stripped 3 bases from V and 0 bases from J, with 9 bases between. The germline V gene encodes CDR1 SNHLY and CDR2 FYNNEI. CDR3 length: 15 amino acids. DNA of the CDR3: TGTGCCAGCAGTGAGGAGGACAGCTCCTACAATGAGCAGTTCTTC. This encodes CASSEEDSSYNEQFF.

The chain carries TRBV7-9 and TRBJ2-1, with unresolved D. Per germline, CDR1 SEHNR and CDR2 FQNEAQ (reference sequence). This CDR3 comprises 11 residues. The V end was cut by 4 bases, the J end by 8 bases, with 6 bases between. CDR3 coding DNA: TGTGCCAGCAGCTACGGCTATGAGCAGTTCTTC. It translates to CASSYGYEQFF.

This rearrangement joins TRBV18 to TRBJ1-6, with 10 bases that match TRBD1. CDR3 length equals 15 residues. The V and J ends lost 3 bases and 10 bases, in that order; junction bases with no gene match: 6. In germline, CDR1 is KGHSH, CDR2 LQKENI. CDR3 DNA sequence: TGTGCCAGCTCACCGACAGGGGGCGCGGGGTCACCCCTCCACTTT. Amino acids: CASSPTGGAGSPLHF.

This rearrangement joins TRBV19 to TRBJ2-6; no definite D call. Trimming left V 1 base short and J 4 bases short, with 8 bases between. This CDR3 is 15 amino acids long. Germline-derived CDR1 and CDR2 are LNHDA and SQIVND (reference sequence). The CDR3 region is CASSIGVFGANVLTF. The CDR3 DNA reads TGTGCCAGTAGTATAGGCGTTTTCGGGGCCAACGTCCTGACTTTC.

This sequence joins TRBV9 and TRBJ1-4, with TRBD1 matching over 12 bases. Germline assignment: CDR1 SGDLS and CDR2 YYNGEE. J gave up 8 bases and V 0 bases, and 5 bases lay outside the gene matches. CDR3 length equals 16 residues. CDR3 sequence reads: CASSVGIGTGGEKLFF. CDR3 nucleotide sequence: TGTGCCAGCAGCGTAGGAATCGGGACAGGGGGCGAAAAACTGTTTTTT.

The chain joins TRBV18 to TRBJ2-7; possible D gene TRBD2, 5 bases. With 3 bases removed from V and 4 bases from J, the gap between germline ends came to 13 bases. CDR3 length: 14 residues. Germline V gives CDR1 KGHSH, CDR2 LQKENI. CDR3 nucleotides: TGTGCCAGCTCACCCTCGGCTAGCTGGTACGAGCAGTACTTC. Translated, it gives CASSPSASWYEQYF. Full variable domain (missing parts from reference TRBV18 and TRBJ2-7): NAGVMQNPRHLVRRRGQEARLRCSPMKGHSHVYWYRQLPEEGLKFMVYLQKENIIDESGMPKERFSAEFPKEGPSILRIQQVVRGDSAAYFCASSPSASWYEQYFGPGTRLTVT.

V usage is TRBV7-3 and J usage is TRBJ2-6; D is unresolved. Germline CDR1 SGHTA, CDR2 FQGTGA. CDR3 length equals 15 residues. The V end lost 0 bases, the J end lost 4 bases, and 7 bases lay between the germline ends. The CDR3 sequence: CASSLTWVGANVLTF. The CDR3 DNA reads TGTGCCAGCAGCTTAACTTGGGTCGGGGCCAACGTCCTGACTTTC.

The chain combines TRBV7-3 with TRBJ2-2; no reliable D call. V was cut by 5 bases and J by 6 bases, with 7 bases left in between. This CDR3 contains 12 residues. Germline V gene sequence: CDR1 SGHTA, CDR2 FQGTGA. CDR3 DNA: TGTGCCAGCAGCCTTACGGCCGGGGAGCTGTTTTTT. Amino acid sequence: CASSLTAGELFF.

This chain's CDR3 is CASTFRASGRGEQFF. The CDR3 bases are TGTGCCAGCACCTTTCGGGCTAGCGGGAGGGGTGAGCAGTTCTTC. V and J are TRBV28 and TRBJ2-1; 12 bases map to TRBD2. From germline, CDR1 is MDHEN and CDR2 SYDVKM. The CDR3 spans 15 residues. V trimming: 7 bases; J trimming: 9 bases; junction bases outside the gene matches: 10.

This clone was observed a single time. V and J are TRBV7-2 and TRBJ2-7, with D perhaps assigned TRBD1 or TRBD2 (6 bases each). The CDR3 sequence is 14 residues long. The germline CDR1 and CDR2 sequences are SGHTA and FQGNSA. With 4 bases removed from V and 2 bases from J, the gap between germline ends came to 12 bases. CDR3: CASSSSGATYEQYF. The CDR3 coding sequence is TGTGCCAGCAGCTCGTCGGGGGCTACCTACGAGCAGTACTTC.